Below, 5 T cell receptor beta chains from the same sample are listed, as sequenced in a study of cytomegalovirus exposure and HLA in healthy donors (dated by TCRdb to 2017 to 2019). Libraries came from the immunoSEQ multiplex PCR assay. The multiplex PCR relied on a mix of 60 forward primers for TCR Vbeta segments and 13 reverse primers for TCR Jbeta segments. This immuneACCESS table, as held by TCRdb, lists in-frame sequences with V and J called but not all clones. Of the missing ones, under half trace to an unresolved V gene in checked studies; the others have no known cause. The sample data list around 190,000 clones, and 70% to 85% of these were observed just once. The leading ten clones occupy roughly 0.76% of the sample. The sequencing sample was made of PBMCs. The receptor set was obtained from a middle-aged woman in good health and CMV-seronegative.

Written as DNA, the CDR3 is TGTGCCAGCAGTTATATCCCCTCCGAGCAGTACTTC. This gives the protein CASSYIPSEQYF. The chain recombines TRBV6-6 with TRBJ2-5, with D unresolved. The better agreement between TRBJ2-7 and the DNA end casts doubt on the J call. CDR3 length: 12 amino acids. The germline CDR1 and CDR2 sequences are MNHNY and SVGAGI (reference sequence).

The DNA of the CDR3 is TGCGCCAGCGGGAGTTGGGACTCGAGCTCCACCGGGGAGCTGTTTTTT. Protein sequence: CASGSWDSSSTGELFF. The chain links TRBV5-1 to TRBJ2-2; TRBD2 might be the D (6 bases). V dropped 7 bases and J dropped 4 bases, with 20 bases sitting between them. The germline V gene has CDR1 SGHRS and CDR2 YFSETQ. The CDR3 sequence is 16 residues long.

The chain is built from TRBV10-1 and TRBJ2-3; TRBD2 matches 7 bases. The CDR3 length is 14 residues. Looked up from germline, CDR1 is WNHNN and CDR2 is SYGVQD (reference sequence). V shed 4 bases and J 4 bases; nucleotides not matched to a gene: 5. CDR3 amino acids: CASSVAGEADTQYF. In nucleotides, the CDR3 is TGCGCCAGCAGTGTGGCGGGGGAGGCAGATACGCAGTATTTT.

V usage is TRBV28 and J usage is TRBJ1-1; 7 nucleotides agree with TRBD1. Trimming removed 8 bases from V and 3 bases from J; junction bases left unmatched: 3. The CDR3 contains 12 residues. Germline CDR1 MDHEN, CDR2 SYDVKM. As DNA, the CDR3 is TGTGCCAGCTGGACAGGCCACACTGAAGCTTTCTTT. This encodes CASWTGHTEAFF.

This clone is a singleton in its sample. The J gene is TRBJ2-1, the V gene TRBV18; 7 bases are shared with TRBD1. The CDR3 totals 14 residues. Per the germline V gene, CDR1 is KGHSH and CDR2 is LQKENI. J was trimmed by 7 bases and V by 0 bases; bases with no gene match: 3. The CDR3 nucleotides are TGTGCCAGCTCACCACCGATACAGGGGAATGAGCAGTTCTTC. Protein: CASSPPIQGNEQFF.